The sequence of this TCR beta chain was determined in a study of blood T cells in healthy people across ages. The CDR3 is made up of 15 amino acids. The germline gives CDR1 LGHDT, CDR2 YNNKEL (reference sequence). The V end was cut by 5 bases, the J end by 1 base, with 13 bases between. The table lists this clonotype with a few counts. PCR was performed a second time for about 7 to 12 cycles using a sample-barcoded 5' primer and a J-beta primer mix. MiXCR, run by TCRdb on the 5' RACE reads, gives a single entry per CDR3 protein. The table has around 1,000,000 distinct CDR3 sequences, approximately 38% seen once.

The clonotype originates from a man aged 18 to 30 in good health. The specimen was blood. V and J are TRBV3-1 and TRBJ2-3; a weak D match, TRBD1 (6 bases). CDR3 nucleotides: TGTGCCAGCAGCTACCAGGGGTCGGGCACAGATACGCAGTATTTT. Its translation is CASSYQGSGTDTQYF.